Below, one T cell receptor beta chain is given with its context. No antigen is known for it. The data were taken from a study of T cell repertoires in cytomegalovirus infection. As for the study in general: CMV epitopes in the study were HLA-C-restricted (recently identified) and HLA-B-restricted (well studied). It can be stated that public TCR beta signatures indicated CMV infection as well as a matching HLA type.

Trimming removed 5 bases at V and 11 bases at J, with 12 bases between. The CDR3 runs 11 residues. The germline V gene has CDR1 MNHEY and CDR2 SVGAGI. TCRdb called the reads again in MiXCR, with one record for every CDR3 protein. The table lists about a million distinct CDR3 sequences, more than 25% of them singletons. Findings and caveats of the study: Summed frequency of shared TCR beta families picked out CMV carriers who also had the relevant HLA. Dominating the ex vivo response were HLA-C-restricted CMV-specific TCR beta clonotypes.

This specimen consisted of cultured CD8+ T cells from PBMCs, obtained from culture after CMV antigen stimulation. This TCR was recovered from a human donor in good health (CMV status not recorded). Some clones in this sample may be carry-over from other donors' samples. This chain connects TRBV6-5 to TRBJ1-1; D is undetermined. The CDR3 region is CASSDGEEAFF. In DNA form, the CDR3 reads TGTGCCAGCAGTGATGGGGAGGAGGCTTTCTTT.